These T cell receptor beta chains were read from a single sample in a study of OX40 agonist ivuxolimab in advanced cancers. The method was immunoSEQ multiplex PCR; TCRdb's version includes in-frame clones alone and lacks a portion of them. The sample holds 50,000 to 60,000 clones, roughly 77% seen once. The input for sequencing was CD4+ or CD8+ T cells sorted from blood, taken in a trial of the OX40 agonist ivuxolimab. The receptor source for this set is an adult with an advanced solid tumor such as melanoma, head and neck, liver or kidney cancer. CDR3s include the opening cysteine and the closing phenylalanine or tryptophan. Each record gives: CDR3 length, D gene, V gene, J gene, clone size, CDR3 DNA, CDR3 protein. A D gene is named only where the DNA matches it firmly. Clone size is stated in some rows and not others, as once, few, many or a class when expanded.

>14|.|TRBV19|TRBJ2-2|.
TGTGCCAGTAGTACCTCCAGGGTCACCGGGGAGCTGTTTTTT
CASSTSRVTGELFF
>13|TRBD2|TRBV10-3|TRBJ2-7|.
TGTGCCATCAGTGTTACGGGGGAGGGCGAGCAGTACTTC
CAISVTGEGEQYF
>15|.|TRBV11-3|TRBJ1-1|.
TGTGCCAGCAGACTCAGGGGCGGTATTAACACTGAAGCTTTCTTT
CASRLRGGINTEAFF
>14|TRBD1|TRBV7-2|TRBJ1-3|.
TGTGCCAGCAGCCGACAGGGTTTTGGAAACACCATATATTTT
CASSRQGFGNTIYF
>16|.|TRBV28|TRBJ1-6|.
TGTGCCAGCAGTCCCGCGACTAAGGGGTATAATTCACCCCTCCACTTT
CASSPATKGYNSPLHF
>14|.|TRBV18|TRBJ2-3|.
TGTGCCAGCTCATGGGACGAAGGTGCAGATACGCAGTATTTT
CASSWDEGADTQYF
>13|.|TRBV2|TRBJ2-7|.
TGTGCCAGCAGCATCGACAGGAGCTACGAGCAGTACTTC
CASSIDRSYEQYF
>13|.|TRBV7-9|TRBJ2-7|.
TGTGCCAGCAGCTCAACGGGAGTTTCCGAGCAGTACTTC
CASSSTGVSEQYF
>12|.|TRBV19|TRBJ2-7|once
TGTGCCAGTAGTAAAGGGAGCTACGAGCAGTACTTC
CASSKGSYEQYF
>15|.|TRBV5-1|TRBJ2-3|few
TGCGCCAGCAGCCCGGACGGCATTACGGCAGATACGCAGTATTTT
CASSPDGITADTQYF
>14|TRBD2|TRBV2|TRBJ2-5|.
TGTGCCAGCAGTGCGCGGGGGGCGGGAGAGACCCAGTACTTC
CASSARGAGETQYF
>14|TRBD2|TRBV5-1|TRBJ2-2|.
TGCGCCAGCAGCCCCGGGGGGATCACCGGGGAGCTGTTTTTT
CASSPGGITGELFF
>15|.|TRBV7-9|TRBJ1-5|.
TGTGCCAGCAGCTTAGGGCCAGGGTTCAATCAGCCCCAGCATTTT
CASSLGPGFNQPQHF
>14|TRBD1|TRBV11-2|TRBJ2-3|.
TGTGCCAGCAGTTTCCTACAGGGGGCAGCTACGCAGTATTTT
CASSFLQGAATQYF
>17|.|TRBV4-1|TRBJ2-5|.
TGCGCCAGCAGCCAAGATCGCGGGCGGGGGCTCCAAGAGACCCAGTACTTC
CASSQDRGRGLQETQYF
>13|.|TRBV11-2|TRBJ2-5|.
TGTGCCAGCGGACGGTGGGGTGAAGAGACCCAGTACTTC
CASGRWGEETQYF
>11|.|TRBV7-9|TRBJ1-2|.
TGTGCCAGCAGCGTCAGCGAGGGCTACACCTTC
CASSVSEGYTF
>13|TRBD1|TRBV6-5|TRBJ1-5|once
TGTGCCAGCAGCTCTGACAGGGCTCAGCCCCAGCATTTT
CASSSDRAQPQHF
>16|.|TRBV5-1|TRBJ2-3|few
TGCGCCAGCAGCTTGGGGACAGCTCTTAGCACAGATACGCAGTATTTT
CASSLGTALSTDTQYF
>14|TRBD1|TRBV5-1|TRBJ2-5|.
TGCGCCAGCAGCCGGGACAGTTCCCAAGAGACCCAGTACTTC
CASSRDSSQETQYF
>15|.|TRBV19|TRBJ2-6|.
TGTGCCAGTAGTATTCGTATCTCTGGGGCCAACGTCCTGACTTTC
CASSIRISGANVLTF
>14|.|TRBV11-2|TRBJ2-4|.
TGTGCCAGCAGCCCCGGGATAGCCAAAAACATTCAGTACTTC
CASSPGIAKNIQYF
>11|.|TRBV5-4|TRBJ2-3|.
TGTGCCAGCAGTGTGACAGATACGCAGTATTTT
CASSVTDTQYF
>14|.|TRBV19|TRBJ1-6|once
TGTGCCAGTAGTAAACACGGGGCTAATTCACCCCTCCACTTT
CASSKHGANSPLHF
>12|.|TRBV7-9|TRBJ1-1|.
TGTGCCAGCACCTTGGGGGACACTGAAGCTTTCTTT
CASTLGDTEAFF
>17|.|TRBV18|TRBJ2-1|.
TGTGCCAGCTCACCTTACTACAGCTCTCTGGGCGGGCATGAGCAGTTCTTC
CASSPYYSSLGGHEQFF
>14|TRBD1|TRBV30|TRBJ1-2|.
TGTGCCTGGAGGCTACAGGGGGGGAGCTATGGCTACACCTTC
CAWRLQGGSYGYTF
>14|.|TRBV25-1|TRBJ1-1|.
TGTGCCAGCGCCCCGGGGGGTTTGGGCACTGAAGCTTTCTTT
CASAPGGLGTEAFF
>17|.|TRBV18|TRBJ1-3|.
TGTGCCAGCTCACGTAACCGCGTCTTAAGCTCTGGAAACACCATATATTTT
CASSRNRVLSSGNTIYF
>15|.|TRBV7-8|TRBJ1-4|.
TGTGCCAGCAGCCAAGGCAGCTACCTTAATGAAAAACTGTTTTTT
CASSQGSYLNEKLFF
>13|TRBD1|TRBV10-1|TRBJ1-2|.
TGCGCCAGCACAGGACAGGAGTCTTATGGCTACACCTTC
CASTGQESYGYTF
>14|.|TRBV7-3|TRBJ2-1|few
TGTGCCAGCAGCCTCGGGCCTCAGGGGACGGAACAGTTCTTC
CASSLGPQGTEQFF
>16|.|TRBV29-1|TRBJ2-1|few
TGCAGCGTTGGCCCCGGGACTCCCTTCTCCTACAATGAGCAGTTCTTC
CSVGPGTPFSYNEQFF
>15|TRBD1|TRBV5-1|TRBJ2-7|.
TGCGCCAGCAGCTATGGTCCGGGACAGAACTACGAGCAGTACTTC
CASSYGPGQNYEQYF
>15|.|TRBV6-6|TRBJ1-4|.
TGTGCCAGCAGCCCCAGGGTCACAACTAATGAAAAACTGTTTTTT
CASSPRVTTNEKLFF
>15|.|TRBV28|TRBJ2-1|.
TGTGCCAGCAGTTTTACAGGCAGCTCCTACAATGAGCAGTTCTTC
CASSFTGSSYNEQFF
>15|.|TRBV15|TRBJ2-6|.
TGTGCCACCAGCAGAGGGGGCTCTGGGGCCAACGTCCTGACTTTC
CATSRGGSGANVLTF
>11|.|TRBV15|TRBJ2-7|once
TGTGCCACCAGCAGACTCGGCGAGCAGTACTTC
CATSRLGEQYF
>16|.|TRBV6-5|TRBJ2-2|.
TGTGCCAGCAGTTACTTGGCGAGGGAAGGTACCGGGGAGCTGTTTTTT
CASSYLAREGTGELFF
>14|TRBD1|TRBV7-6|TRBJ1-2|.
TGTGCCAGCAGCTCCGACAGGGCTAACTATGGCTACACCTTC
CASSSDRANYGYTF
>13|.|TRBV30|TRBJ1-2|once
TGTGCCTGGAGTGCAGGGTTCGACTATGGCTACACCTTC
CAWSAGFDYGYTF
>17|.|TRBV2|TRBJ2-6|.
TGTGCCAGCTTGGGGGCAGGTTGGAAATCTGGGGCCAACGTCCTGACTTTC
CASLGAGWKSGANVLTF
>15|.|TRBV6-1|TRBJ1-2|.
TGTGCCAGCAGTGAAGCGTGGCAGGCTAACTATGGCTACACCTTC
CASSEAWQANYGYTF
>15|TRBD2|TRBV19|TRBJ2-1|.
TGTGCCAGTAGTATTACCAGCGGGGCCTACAATGAGCAGTTCTTC
CASSITSGAYNEQFF
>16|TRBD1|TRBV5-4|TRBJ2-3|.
TGTGCCAGCAGCTTGGGGCTGACAGGGCGCACAGATACGCAGTATTTT
CASSLGLTGRTDTQYF
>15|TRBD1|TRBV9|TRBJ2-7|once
TGTGCCAGCAGCGCCCGGGACAGGGGCGTCCGCGAGCAGTACTTC
CASSARDRGVREQYF